Listed here are 24 T cell receptor beta chains from one sample, sequenced in a study of T cells in Graves' hyperthyroidism and ophthalmopathy (dated by TCRdb to the late 2010s). Libraries were made using multiplex PCR. For sequencing, an Illumina HiSeq 2000 was employed. The TCR beta CDR3 regions were amplified from RNA transcripts. For the first round of RT-PCR on the TCR CDR3, the HTBI primer set was used together with the Qiagen OneStep RT-PCR kit. TCRdb itself trimmed the public reads at Q25 with fastp, ran MiXCR and retained productive beta chains. Rows are unified per CDR3 protein, each entry keeping the most common DNA and genes. Within this sample are 450,000 to 550,000 distinct CDR3 sequences, with roughly 24% of them counted one time only. Over 9% of the sample is taken by the ten largest. The sample taken for sequencing was blood. The receptors were gathered from a woman in her 30s with Graves' ophthalmopathy.

In this sample, this clonotype turned up many times. The J gene is TRBJ2-5, the V gene TRBV7-9; 7 nucleotides match TRBD2. The V gene's germline CDR1 is SEHNR and CDR2 FQNEAQ (reference sequence). This CDR3 spans 15 amino acids. Trimming took 5 bases from V and 2 from J; bases not matched to a gene: 8. CDR3 sequence: CASSLGDYKQETQYF. The CDR3 DNA reads TGTGCCAGCAGCCTAGGGGACTACAAACAAGAGACCCAGTACTTC.

This clonotype was seen at least ten times. The chain links TRBV5-1 to TRBJ1-1, with 7 bases identical to TRBD1. Trimming cost V 7 bases and J 2 bases; bases outside gene matches: 5. From germline, CDR1 is SGHRS and CDR2 YFSETQ. The CDR3 consists of 13 residues. CDR3 amino acids: CASFRDSNTEAFF. CDR3 in DNA: TGCGCCAGCTTCCGGGACAGCAACACTGAAGCTTTCTTT.

V and J are TRBV19 and TRBJ1-1, with D uncertain. The CDR3 has 15 residues. Trimming removed 3 bases from V and 1 base from J, with 12 bases in between. Germline V gene data show CDR1 as LNHDA and CDR2 as SQIVND (reference sequence). The CDR3 here is CASSMRALGNTEAFF. The CDR3 bases are TGTGCCAGTAGTATGAGGGCGCTGGGGAACACTGAAGCTTTCTTT.

This clonotype was detected ten times or more. The gene calls are TRBV7-9 and TRBJ2-7; a weak D match, TRBD1 (6 bases). This CDR3 region has 15 residues. The V and J ends lost 1 base and 1 base respectively, with 11 bases between them. Germline CDR1 is SEHNR and CDR2 is FQNEAQ (reference sequence). CDR3 sequence: CASSLVRGASYEQYF. The CDR3 coding sequence is TGTGCCAGCAGCTTAGTCAGGGGCGCTTCCTACGAGCAGTACTTC.

This clonotype was counted a few times. The V gene is TRBV11-1, the J gene TRBJ2-7; the match to TRBD2 covers 8 bases. The CDR3 is 15 residues long. V lost 1 base, J lost 1 base, and 3 bases stayed unmatched. Germline V gives CDR1 SGHAT, CDR2 FQDESV (reference sequence). The CDR3 nucleotides are TGTGCCAGCAGCTTAGAACTAGCGGAGTCCTACGAGCAGTACTTC. As protein: CASSLELAESYEQYF. The full variable domain, rest sourced from reference TRBV11-1 and TRBJ2-7, is EAEVAQSPRYKITEKSQAVAFWCDPISGHATLYWYRQILGQGPELLVQFQDESVVDDSQLPKDRFSAERLKGVDSTLKIQPAELGDSAMYLCASSLELAESYEQYFGPGTRLTVT.

The rearrangement joins TRBV6-2 or TRBV6-3 to TRBJ2-7; D not certain. Germline V CDR1 and CDR2: MNHEY, SVGEGT. Trimming removed 4 bases from V and 2 bases from J, with 6 bases in between. This CDR3 has 12 residues. CDR3 sequence reads: CASSSLAYEQYF. In DNA form, the CDR3 reads TGTGCCAGCAGTTCTCTGGCCTACGAGCAGTACTTC.

This clonotype has at least ten counts. The rearrangement uses TRBV28 and TRBJ2-7; D is ambiguous. Germline V gene lookup returns CDR1 MDHEN and CDR2 SYDVKM. Trimming removed 6 bases at V and 5 bases at J, with 17 bases between. CDR3 length: 14 residues. CDR3 bases: TGTGCCAGCAGCCTCCCGGGTGAACGCGACGAGCAGTACTTC. Its translation is CASSLPGERDEQYF. Full variable domain (outside the CDR3, taken from reference TRBV28 and TRBJ2-7): DVKVTQSSRYLVKRTGEKVFLECVQDMDHENMFWYRQDPGLGLRLIYFSYDVKMKEKGDIPEGYSVSREKKERFSLILESASTNQTSMYLCASSLPGERDEQYFGPGTRLTVT.

This clonotype was counted many times. For the CDR3, the DNA is TGTGCCAGCAGTCCGACAGGGGGGAGGGGGGAGACCCAGTACTTC. Protein sequence: CASSPTGGRGETQYF. The chain carries TRBV6-1 and TRBJ2-5; 9 bases are shared with TRBD1. Germline values: CDR1 MNHNS, CDR2 SASEGT. This CDR3 spans 15 amino acids. The trim removed 5 bases at V and 5 bases at J, leaving 9 bases unmatched.

This clonotype was seen a handful of times. The chain has TRBV18 and TRBJ2-5, with D possibly matching TRBD2 (5 bases). This CDR3 contains 14 residues. V dropped 3 bases and J dropped 3 bases, with 11 bases sitting between them. In germline, CDR1 is KGHSH, CDR2 LQKENI. Here the CDR3 DNA reads TGTGCCAGCTCACCCCGGGGTACTAAAGAGACCCAGTACTTC. The encoded protein is CASSPRGTKETQYF.

The chain recombines TRBV5-5 with TRBJ2-5; possibly TRBD1 for D (5 bases). The CDR3 has 15 amino acids. The germline gives CDR1 SGHKS, CDR2 YYEKEE (reference sequence). V lost 3 bases to trimming and J lost 7 bases, with 19 bases between them. The CDR3 DNA follows: TGTGCCAGCAGCTACCGACAAGGACAAGGCGGGACCCAGTACTTC. It encodes CASSYRQGQGGTQYF.

This clonotype has at least ten counts. The V and J genes are TRBV12-3 or TRBV12-4 and TRBJ1-1; 7 bases map to TRBD1. V lost 7 bases to trimming and J lost 0 bases; unmatched junction nucleotides: 5. CDR3 length equals 14 residues. CDR3 sequence reads: CASNRGQLNTEAFF. In DNA, the CDR3 is TGTGCCAGCAATAGGGGACAGCTGAACACTGAAGCTTTCTTT.

There are many counts of this clonotype. V gene TRBV6-5 combines with J gene TRBJ1-2, with a tentative D call TRBD1 (6 bases). V was cut by 6 bases and J by 0 bases, with 8 bases left in between. The CDR3 contains 13 residues. From germline, CDR1 is MNHEY and CDR2 SVGAGI. As DNA, the CDR3 is TGTGCCAGCAGCAGGACAGCTAACTATGGCTACACCTTC. Amino acids: CASSRTANYGYTF.

Of note for this clonotype: A much larger clone differs from this one at a single base, so this may be a read error. The CDR3 DNA is TGTGCCAGCAGTTTATGGGCAGGGGGCTCTGGGGCCAACGTCCTGACTTTC. Translated, it gives CASSLWAGGSGANVLTF. This chain connects TRBV27 to TRBJ2-6; 7 bases fit TRBD1. This CDR3 contains 17 residues. The germline CDR1 and CDR2 sequences are MNHEY and SMNVEV (reference sequence). The V gene end was trimmed by 1 base and the J gene end by 0 bases; junction bases not matched to a gene: 3.

This clonotype was seen only a few times. The chain couples TRBV11-3 to TRBJ2-5, with 8 bases that match TRBD2. The ends lost 1 base at V and 3 bases at J; junction bases unmatched: 4. The CDR3 has 15 residues. Germline CDR1 reads SGHNT; CDR2 reads YENEEA. The CDR3 bases are TGTGCCAGCAGCTTAGGCCTACTAGCGGAAGAGACCCAGTACTTC. It specifies CASSLGLLAEETQYF.

The chain recombines TRBV20-1 with TRBJ2-7; TRBD1 might be the D (5 bases). CDR3 size: 11 residues. V was clipped by 3 bases and J by 5 bases, with 8 bases between them. Germline V gene lookup returns CDR1 DFQATT and CDR2 SNEGSKA (reference sequence). In DNA form, the CDR3 reads TGCAGTGCTAGCCGCAGGGACGAGCAGTACTTC. This encodes CSASRRDEQYF.

This clonotype was detected ten times or more. This chain uses TRBV19 with TRBJ2-7; perhaps TRBD1 as D (6 bases). The ends were cut back, 3 bases at V and 2 bases at J, with 14 bases in the middle. Per the germline V gene, CDR1 is LNHDA and CDR2 is SQIVND (reference sequence). CDR3 length: 15 amino acids. The CDR3 bases are TGTGCCAGTAGTATTCGCGTGGGGGCGGCCTACGAGCAGTACTTC. Amino acids: CASSIRVGAAYEQYF.

The table lists this clonotype with a few counts. The chain combines TRBV7-8 with TRBJ2-7; 8 bases fit TRBD1. The length of the CDR3 is 14 residues. From germline, CDR1 is SGHVS and CDR2 FQNEAQ. V was pared by 5 bases and J by 5 bases, with 8 bases of the junction left unmatched. CDR3 nucleotide sequence: TGTGCCAGCAGCCGCGGACAGGGTGGGGACGAGCAGTACTTC. Residues: CASSRGQGGDEQYF.

This clonotype appeared many times. The rearrangement links TRBV15 to TRBJ1-1; 9 bases line up with TRBD1. The CDR3 length is 15 residues. Germline loops: CDR1 LNHNV, CDR2 YYDKDF (reference sequence). Trimming at V came to 6 bases and at J to 4 bases, leaving 9 bases not matched to a gene. The chain's CDR3 is CATSWPGQGVTEAFF. The CDR3 region has the DNA TGTGCCACCAGTTGGCCGGGACAGGGCGTCACTGAAGCTTTCTTT.

V is TRBV10-3 and J is TRBJ2-7; D call uncertain. CDR3 size: 12 residues. Germline lookup yields CDR1 ENHRY and CDR2 SYGVKD. Trimming took off 1 base at V and 5 bases at J, with 6 bases between the two ends. The CDR3 is CAISELGDEQYF. The CDR3 nucleotides read TGTGCCATCAGTGAGTTGGGCGACGAGCAGTACTTC.

This clonotype has at least ten counts. The chain has TRBV3-1 and TRBJ2-7, with D unclear. Looked up from germline, CDR1 is LGHDT and CDR2 is YNNKEL (reference sequence). V lost 1 base and J lost 6, with 4 bases in between. The CDR3 is 11 amino acids. Here the CDR3 reads CASSQAGEQYF. The DNA of the CDR3 is TGTGCCAGCAGCCAAGCCGGCGAGCAGTACTTC.

The V call is TRBV3-1, the J call TRBJ2-7; D might be TRBD1 (6 bases). Trimming took off 2 bases at V and 2 bases at J, with 10 bases between the two ends. CDR3 size: 14 residues. Germline loops: CDR1 LGHDT, CDR2 YNNKEL (reference sequence). The CDR3 sequence: CASSQLGHPYEQYF. DNA for the CDR3: TGTGCCAGCAGCCAACTGGGACACCCCTACGAGCAGTACTTC.

Remarks on this clonotype: The junction does not match germline at one end; this may be a read error. The chain couples TRBV5-1 to TRBJ2-5; weak D call: TRBD2 (5 bases). This CDR3 spans 13 amino acids. Germline V gene data show CDR1 as SGHRS and CDR2 as YFSETQ. The CDR3 protein is CASSLGGQEIQYF. In DNA form, the CDR3 reads TGCGCCAGCAGCTTGGGCGGGCAAGAGATCCAGTACTTC.

The chain carries TRBV6-1 and TRBJ2-7; TRBD2 matches 12 bases. Trimming at V came to 5 bases and at J to 0 bases, leaving 11 bases not matched to a gene. The germline V gene encodes CDR1 MNHNS and CDR2 SASEGT. The CDR3 is 18 amino acids. CDR3 loop: CASSQSLLAGGSSYEQYF. The CDR3 DNA reads TGTGCCAGCAGTCAAAGCCTACTAGCGGGGGGAAGCTCCTACGAGCAGTACTTC.

This chain links TRBV5-1 with TRBJ2-7; perhaps TRBD1 as D (5 bases). The germline V gene encodes CDR1 SGHRS and CDR2 YFSETQ. V lost 0 bases and J 2 bases, leaving 12 bases between the germline ends. The CDR3 loop spans 15 amino acids. CDR3 region: CASSLASQGAYEQYF. The CDR3 nucleotides are TGCGCCAGCAGCTTGGCGAGTCAGGGTGCCTACGAGCAGTACTTC.